This T cell receptor beta chain was observed in a study of human T cells and chemical hapten exposure. About the research overall: Patients, predominantly female, presented with alopecia areata, totalis or universalis.

Time point in this sample: pre-sensitization, week 0. The treatment is: therapeutic diphenylcyclopropenone sensitization with weekly scalp DPC. TCRdb passed the RACE reads through MiXCR, listing each CDR3 protein once. The sample records tens of thousands of distinct CDR3 sequences, less than 15% being singletons. CDR3 length equals 15 residues. Germline V CDR1 and CDR2: LGHNA, YSLEER. J gave up 4 bases and V 4 bases, and 7 bases lay outside the gene matches. Sequences were derived from whole blood, sampled in connection with sensitization to the hapten diphenylcyclopropenone (DPC). This TCR was recovered from a woman in her forties or fifties with alopecia areata. Some clones in this sample may be carry-over from other donors' samples. The chain couples TRBV4-3 to TRBJ2-3; TRBD1 matches at 8 bases. CDR3 sequence reads: CASSREGQAPDTQYF. CDR3 coding DNA: TGCGCCAGCAGCCGAGAGGGACAGGCACCAGATACGCAGTATTTT.